Listed below are T cell receptor beta chains from one sample, sequenced in a study of blood T cell repertoires in COVID-19. Sequencing was performed with immunoSEQ multiplex PCR; in TCRdb, only in-frame clones are kept and a portion is missing. The table lists about 140,000 clones, around 83% of them singletons. The material sequenced was peripheral blood. The receptors originated from a man aged 25-40 years with COVID-19, enrolled during active disease. Both conserved end residues are part of each CDR3. D genes are given only for firm matches. Clone size is shown for a subset of rows, as once, few, many or a class of expanded clone.

J | size | D | V | DNA | CDR3
TRBJ1-3 | few | NA | TRBV4-1 | TGCGCCAGCAGTCCACGAACAGGGATCTCTGGAAACACCATATATTTT | CASSPRTGISGNTIYF
TRBJ1-1 | NA | TRBD1 | TRBV5-4 | TGTGCCAGCAGCTTGCGCGCAGGGGGCATAACTGAAGCTTTCTTT | CASSLRAGGITEAFF
TRBJ2-5 | NA | TRBD1 | TRBV19 | TGTGCCACCCGGGTTGGACAGGGGGCTCAGGGGAAGACCCAGTACTTC | CATRVGQGAQGKTQYF
TRBJ1-3 | NA | NA | TRBV25-1 | TGTGCCAGCAGGGACCCAGGGGCCGGAAACACCATATATTTT | CASRDPGAGNTIYF
TRBJ2-3 | NA | NA | TRBV5-6 | TGTGCCAGCAGCGGATTCGACAGGCCTATGACAGATACGCAGTATTTT | CASSGFDRPMTDTQYF
TRBJ1-3 | NA | NA | TRBV24-1 | TGTGCCACCAGTGATTTGGGACAGCTCTCTGGAAACACCATATATTTT | CATSDLGQLSGNTIYF
TRBJ2-3 | NA | TRBD2 | TRBV24-1 | TGTGCCTCATCATCTAGCGGAGGCACAGATACGCAGTATTTT | CASSSSGGTDTQYF
TRBJ2-7 | medium-sized | NA | TRBV5-4 | TGTGCCAGCAGCTTGGGAGGGAGCCACGAGCAGTACTTC | CASSLGGSHEQYF
TRBJ2-5 | NA | TRBD2 | TRBV9 | TGTGCCAGCAGCCCCCAGTTTGGTAGCGGGAGGGGCGGGACCCAGTACTTC | CASSPQFGSGRGGTQYF
TRBJ1-2 | NA | NA | TRBV9 | TGTGCCAGCAGCCTACGGACAGACCTCAATGGCTACACCTTC | CASSLRTDLNGYTF
TRBJ2-1 | NA | TRBD2 | TRBV7-6 | TGTGCCAGCAGCCCACCTAGCGGAACAAACAATGAGCAGTTCTTC | CASSPPSGTNNEQFF
TRBJ2-7 | NA | TRBD2 | TRBV28 | TGTGCCAGCAGTTCGGGGACTAGCGGGAGGGTGGCAGGTGAGCAGTACTTC | CASSSGTSGRVAGEQYF
TRBJ2-1 | NA | NA | TRBV6-5 | TGTGCCAGCAGGGACTACTACAATGAGCAGTTCTTC | CASRDYYNEQFF
TRBJ2-5 | NA | TRBD2 | TRBV19 | TGTGCCAGTATCAAAACTACGAGACTAGCGGGAGAGACCCAGTACTTC | CASIKTTRLAGETQYF
TRBJ2-3 | NA | TRBD2 | TRBV7-8 | TGTGCCAGCAGCTTATCGGCTAGCGGGAGGAGGACAGATACGCAGTATTTT | CASSLSASGRRTDTQYF
TRBJ2-5 | NA | NA | TRBV9 | TGTGCCAGCAGGGTACTAGCCACAAAAAAAGAGACCCAGTACTTC | CASRVLATKKETQYF
TRBJ1-1 | NA | TRBD1 | TRBV18 | TGTGCCAGCTCACCAACCGGGCACGACAGGGCGAACACTGAAGCTTTCTTT | CASSPTGHDRANTEAFF
TRBJ1-2 | NA | TRBD1 | TRBV9 | TGTGCCAGCAGCGCCCGGACAGGGGGGAGCTATGGCTACACCTTC | CASSARTGGSYGYTF
TRBJ2-5 | NA | TRBD1 | TRBV9 | TGTGCCAGCAGCGATCCTCGGACAGGGCGGGGAGAGACCCAGTACTTC | CASSDPRTGRGETQYF
TRBJ2-2 | NA | NA | TRBV7-3 | TGTGCCAGCAGCTTAATGCAGTACGGGGAGCTGTTTTTT | CASSLMQYGELFF
TRBJ1-2 | NA | NA | TRBV27 | TGTGCCAGCACCCCCCGCGAGGACAGTGCTTCTAACTATGGCTACACCTTC | CASTPREDSASNYGYTF
TRBJ1-2 | NA | NA | TRBV6-4 | TGTGCCAGCAGTCCCTCCCCAGGGCTAGGTGGCTACACCTTC | CASSPSPGLGGYTF
TRBJ2-7 | few | TRBD2 | TRBV11-2 | TGTGCCAGCAGCTCCCCGGGGGGTGGAGGGGTGCAGTACTTC | CASSSPGGGGVQYF
TRBJ2-1 | NA | TRBD2 | TRBV7-3 | TGTGCCAGCAGCTTATATGGGACTAGTAGTTACAATGAGCAGTTCTTC | CASSLYGTSSYNEQFF
TRBJ2-7 | NA | TRBD2 | TRBV7-9 | TGTGCCAGCAGCTTAGGGACTAGCGGGAGTTACGAGCAGTACTTC | CASSLGTSGSYEQYF
TRBJ1-4 | NA | TRBD1 | TRBV29-1 | TGCAGCGCAGGGGGAGCAACTAATGAAAAACTGTTTTTT | CSAGGATNEKLFF
TRBJ2-5 | NA | TRBD1 | TRBV18 | TGTGCCAGCTCACAGGACAGGGGCAAGACCCAGTACTTC | CASSQDRGKTQYF
TRBJ2-7 | NA | NA | TRBV2 | TGTGCCAGCGGCAGGGTCTACGAGCAGTACTTC | CASGRVYEQYF
TRBJ2-2 | NA | TRBD2 | TRBV27 | TGTGCCAGCAGTTTATTGACTAGCGGAAACACCGGGGAGCTGTTTTTT | CASSLLTSGNTGELFF
TRBJ2-3 | NA | NA | TRBV4-2 | TGTGCCAGCAGCCAAGATGGGGCAGGGGTTGTGGGCACGGGAGATACGCAGTATTTT | CASSQDGAGVVGTGDTQYF
TRBJ2-1 | once | TRBD2 | TRBV19 | TGTGCCAGTAGTATCGGGGCTAGCGGCCTCAGTCTTGTCTACAATGAGCAGTTCTTC | CASSIGASGLSLVYNEQFF
TRBJ1-1 | NA | NA | TRBV7-3 | TGTGCCAGCAGTAACGGACAGAACACTGAAGCTTTCTTT | CASSNGQNTEAFF
TRBJ2-7 | NA | TRBD2 | TRBV3-1/TRBV3-2 | TGTGCCAGCAGCCCGCGGGGGACCTACTACGAGCAGTACTTC | CASSPRGTYYEQYF
TRBJ2-7 | once | TRBD2 | TRBV9 | TGTGCCAGCAGCGCGACTAGCGGGGCATACGAGCAGTACTTC | CASSATSGAYEQYF
TRBJ2-1 | few | NA | TRBV19 | TGTGCCAGTAGTCCGGACAGTGACAATGAGCAGTTCTTC | CASSPDSDNEQFF
TRBJ2-7 | once | NA | TRBV6-5 | TGTGCCAGCAGTTCACGCGGGGTCCTGAACGAGCAGTACTTC | CASSSRGVLNEQYF
TRBJ1-1 | NA | NA | TRBV27 | TGTGCCAGCAGACCAGATATAAGCACTGAAGCTTTCTTT | CASRPDISTEAFF
TRBJ2-7 | NA | NA | TRBV11-2 | TGTGCCAGCAGCATCTCAGGGGTCTGGGAGCAGTACTTC | CASSISGVWEQYF
TRBJ2-4 | NA | TRBD2 | TRBV2 | TGTGCCTCCGACCGGGAGGAAAACATTCAGTACTTC | CASDREENIQYF
TRBJ2-3 | NA | NA | TRBV15 | TGTGCCACCGCCGTGGCAGGCCTCGGAGATACGCAGTATTTT | CATAVAGLGDTQYF
TRBJ1-2 | NA | TRBD1 | TRBV30 | TGTGCCTGGGCCACAGGGGGTATGAGCTACACCTTC | CAWATGGMSYTF
TRBJ2-1 | NA | TRBD2 | TRBV14 | TGTGCCAGCAGCCAAGTGAGAGGCGGGAGCCGACGCTACAATGAGCAGTTCTTC | CASSQVRGGSRRYNEQFF
TRBJ2-1 | NA | NA | TRBV7-9 | TGTGCCAGCAGCTTAAAATCAGCAGGCTTATCCTTCAATGAGCAGTTCTTC | CASSLKSAGLSFNEQFF
TRBJ1-6 | NA | TRBD1 | TRBV28 | TGTGCCAGCAGTTCAAACGACAGGGGGACTTCACCCCTCCACTTT | CASSSNDRGTSPLHF
TRBJ2-7 | NA | NA | TRBV24-1 | TGTGCCACCAGTCATAACACCGAGCAGTACTTC | CATSHNTEQYF
TRBJ2-7 | NA | TRBD1 | TRBV7-9 | TGTGCCAGCAGCTTAGGGGACAGGGCAGGCGAGCAGTACTTC | CASSLGDRAGEQYF
TRBJ1-3 | NA | NA | TRBV5-8 | TGTGCCAGCAGCCGAGGAACAGGCCACTCTGGAAACACCATATATTTT | CASSRGTGHSGNTIYF
TRBJ2-5 | NA | NA | TRBV2 | TGTGCCAGCTCCCCAAGGGGTTTGGAGACCCAGTACTTC | CASSPRGLETQYF
TRBJ2-2 | NA | NA | TRBV2 | TGTGCCAGCAGTGGTGAGGGGGAGCTGTTTTTT | CASSGEGELFF
TRBJ1-1 | NA | TRBD1 | TRBV15 | TGTGCCACCAGCAGAGATCAGGGGGCCGGAAACACTGAAGCTTTCTTT | CATSRDQGAGNTEAFF
TRBJ2-7 | few | NA | TRBV10-3 | TGTGCCATCAGGGGGCAGGGGGGCGAGCAGTACTTC | CAIRGQGGEQYF
TRBJ2-5 | once | NA | TRBV5-1 | TGCGCCAGCAGCTTGGGATCGGGAGAGTACCAAGAGACCCAGTACTTC | CASSLGSGEYQETQYF
TRBJ2-1 | NA | NA | TRBV23-1 | TGCGCCAGCAGTCAATCCCGGGAGCAGTTCTTC | CASSQSREQFF
TRBJ2-5 | NA | TRBD1 | TRBV7-2 | TGTGCCAGCAGCAGACCGACAGGGGGCATGGAGACCCAGTACTTC | CASSRPTGGMETQYF
TRBJ2-6 | NA | NA | TRBV7-2 | TGTGCCGGATCCACGGGGGGGGCCAACGTCCTGACTTTC | CAGSTGGANVLTF
TRBJ1-1 | once | NA | TRBV3-1/TRBV3-2 | TGTGCCAGCAGCCAAGCAGGGTCCACTGAAGCTTTCTTT | CASSQAGSTEAFF
TRBJ1-2 | once | NA | TRBV7-2 | TGTGCCAGCAGCTCCCAGGGGATCGCCGGCTACACCTTC | CASSSQGIAGYTF
TRBJ2-2 | NA | TRBD2 | TRBV7-2 | TGTGCCAGCAGCACAATGGGCGGGGGTAGGGGGGAGCTGTTTTTT | CASSTMGGGRGELFF
TRBJ1-2 | NA | NA | TRBV15 | TGTGCCACCAGCAGAGGCGGGCAGCGAATAGACTACACCTTC | CATSRGGQRIDYTF
TRBJ1-3 | few | NA | TRBV5-5 | TGTGCCAGCAGCCTATTGTCAGGAAACACCATATATTTT | CASSLLSGNTIYF